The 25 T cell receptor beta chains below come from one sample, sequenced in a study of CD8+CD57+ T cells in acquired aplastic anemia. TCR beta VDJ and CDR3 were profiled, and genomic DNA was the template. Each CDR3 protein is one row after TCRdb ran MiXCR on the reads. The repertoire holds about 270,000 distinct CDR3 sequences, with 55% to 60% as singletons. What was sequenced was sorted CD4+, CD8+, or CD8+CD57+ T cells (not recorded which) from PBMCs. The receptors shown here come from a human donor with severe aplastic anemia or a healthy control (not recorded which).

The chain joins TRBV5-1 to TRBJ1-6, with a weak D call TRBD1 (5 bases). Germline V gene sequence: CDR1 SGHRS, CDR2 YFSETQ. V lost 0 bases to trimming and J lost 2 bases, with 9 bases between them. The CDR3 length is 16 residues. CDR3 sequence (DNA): TGCGCCAGCAGCTTGGTGTCAGGGACCTATAATTCACCCCTCCACTTT. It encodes CASSLVSGTYNSPLHF. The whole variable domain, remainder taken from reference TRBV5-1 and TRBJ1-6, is KAGVTQTPRYLIKTRGQQVTLSCSPISGHRSVSWYQQTPGQGLQFLFEYFSETQRNKGNFPGRFSGRQFSNSRSEMNVSTLELGDSALYLCASSLVSGTYNSPLHFGNGTRLTVT.

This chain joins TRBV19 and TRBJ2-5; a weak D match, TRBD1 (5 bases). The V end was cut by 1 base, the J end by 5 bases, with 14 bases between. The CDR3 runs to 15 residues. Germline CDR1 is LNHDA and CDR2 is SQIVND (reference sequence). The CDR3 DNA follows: TGTGCCAGTAGTATAGTTGCCTGGGGCTTGGAGACCCAGTACTTC. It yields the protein CASSIVAWGLETQYF. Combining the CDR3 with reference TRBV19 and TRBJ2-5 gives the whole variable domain DGGITQSPKYLFRKEGQNVTLSCEQNLNHDAMYWYRQDPGQGLRLIYYSQIVNDFQKGDIAEGYSVSREKKESFPLTVTSAQKNPTAFYLCASSIVAWGLETQYFGPGTRLLVL.

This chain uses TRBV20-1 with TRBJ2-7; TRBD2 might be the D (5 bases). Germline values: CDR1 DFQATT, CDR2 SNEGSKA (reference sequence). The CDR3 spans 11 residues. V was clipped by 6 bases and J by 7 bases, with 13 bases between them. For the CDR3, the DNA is TGCAGTGCGGAGAACCGGGGTGAGCAGTACTTC. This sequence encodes CSAENRGEQYF.

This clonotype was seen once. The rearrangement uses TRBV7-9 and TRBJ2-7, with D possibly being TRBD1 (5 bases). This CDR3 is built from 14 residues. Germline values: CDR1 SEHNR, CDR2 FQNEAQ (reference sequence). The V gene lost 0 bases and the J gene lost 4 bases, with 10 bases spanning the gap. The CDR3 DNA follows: TGTGCCAGCAGCTTAGCTCAGGGATGGTACGAGCAGTACTTC. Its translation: CASSLAQGWYEQYF.

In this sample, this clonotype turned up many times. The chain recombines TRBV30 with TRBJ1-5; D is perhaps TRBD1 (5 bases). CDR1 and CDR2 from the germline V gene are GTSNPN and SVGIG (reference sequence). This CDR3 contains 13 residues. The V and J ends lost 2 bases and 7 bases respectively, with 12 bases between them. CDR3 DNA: TGTGCCTGGAGTATAGGGGTCGGGCAGCCCCAGCATTTT. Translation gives CAWSIGVGQPQHF.

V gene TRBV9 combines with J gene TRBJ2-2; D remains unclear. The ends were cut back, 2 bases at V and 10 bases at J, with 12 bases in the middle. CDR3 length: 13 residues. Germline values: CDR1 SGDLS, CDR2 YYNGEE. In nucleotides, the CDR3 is TGTGCCAGCAGCGTGAGCCCCGGAAAGGAGCTGTTTTTT. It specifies CASSVSPGKELFF.

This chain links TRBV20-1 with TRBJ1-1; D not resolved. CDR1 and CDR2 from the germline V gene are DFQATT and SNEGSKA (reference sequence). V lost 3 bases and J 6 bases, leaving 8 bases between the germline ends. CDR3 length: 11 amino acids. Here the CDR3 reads CSARAAAEAFF. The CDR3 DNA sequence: TGCAGTGCTAGGGCAGCGGCTGAAGCTTTCTTT.

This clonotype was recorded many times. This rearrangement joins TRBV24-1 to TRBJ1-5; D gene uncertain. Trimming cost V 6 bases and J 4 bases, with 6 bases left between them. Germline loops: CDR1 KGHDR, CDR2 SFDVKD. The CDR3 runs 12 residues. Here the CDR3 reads CATSMPNQPQHF. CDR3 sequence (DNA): TGTGCCACCAGTATGCCTAATCAGCCCCAGCATTTT.

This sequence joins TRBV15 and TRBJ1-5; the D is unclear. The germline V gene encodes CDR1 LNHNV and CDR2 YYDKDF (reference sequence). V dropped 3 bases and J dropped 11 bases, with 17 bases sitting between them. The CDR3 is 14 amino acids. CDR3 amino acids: CATSSLAGQETQHF. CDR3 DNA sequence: TGTGCCACCAGCAGCCTCGCGGGTCAAGAGACCCAGCATTTT. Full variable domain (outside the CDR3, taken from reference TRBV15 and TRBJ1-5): DAMVIQNPRYQVTQFGKPVTLSCSQTLNHNVMYWYQQKSSQAPKLLFHYYDKDFNNEADTPDNFQSRRPNTSFCFLDIRSPGLGDTAMYLCATSSLAGQETQHFGDGTRLSIL.

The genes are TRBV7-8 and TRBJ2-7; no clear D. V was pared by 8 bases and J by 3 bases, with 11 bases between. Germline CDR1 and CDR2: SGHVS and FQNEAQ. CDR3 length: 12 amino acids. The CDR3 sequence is CASGPDDYEQYF. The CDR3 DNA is TGTGCCAGCGGCCCGGACGACTACGAGCAGTACTTC.

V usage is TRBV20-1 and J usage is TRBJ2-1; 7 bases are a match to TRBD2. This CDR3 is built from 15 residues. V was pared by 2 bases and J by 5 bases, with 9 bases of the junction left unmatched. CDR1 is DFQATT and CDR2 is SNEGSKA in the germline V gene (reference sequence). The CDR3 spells CSARMFGRVNNEQFF. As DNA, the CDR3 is TGCAGTGCTAGAATGTTTGGGAGGGTCAACAATGAGCAGTTCTTC.

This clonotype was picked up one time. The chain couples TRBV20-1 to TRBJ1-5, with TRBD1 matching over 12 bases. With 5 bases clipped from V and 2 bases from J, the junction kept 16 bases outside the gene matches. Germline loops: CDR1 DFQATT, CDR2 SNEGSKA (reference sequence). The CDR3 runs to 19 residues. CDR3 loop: CSAPPTGTGGRVGNQPQHF. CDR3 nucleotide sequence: TGCAGTGCTCCCCCGACCGGGACAGGGGGCCGCGTAGGCAATCAGCCCCAGCATTTT.

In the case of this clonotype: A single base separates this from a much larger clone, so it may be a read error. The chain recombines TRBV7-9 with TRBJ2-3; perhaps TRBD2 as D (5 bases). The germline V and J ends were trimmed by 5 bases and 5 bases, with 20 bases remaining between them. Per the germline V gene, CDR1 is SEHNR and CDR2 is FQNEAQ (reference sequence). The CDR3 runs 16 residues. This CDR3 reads CASSEAEGKQGDTQYF. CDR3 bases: TGTGCCAGCAGCGAGGCAGAGGGCAAGCAAGGAGATACGCAGTATTTT.

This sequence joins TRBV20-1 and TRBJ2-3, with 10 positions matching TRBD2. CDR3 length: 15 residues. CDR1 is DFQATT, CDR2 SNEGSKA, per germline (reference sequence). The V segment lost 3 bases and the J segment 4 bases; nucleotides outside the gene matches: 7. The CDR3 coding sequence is TGCAGTGCTAGTCCACAGCGGGAGGGCCCAGATACGCAGTATTTT. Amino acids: CSASPQREGPDTQYF.

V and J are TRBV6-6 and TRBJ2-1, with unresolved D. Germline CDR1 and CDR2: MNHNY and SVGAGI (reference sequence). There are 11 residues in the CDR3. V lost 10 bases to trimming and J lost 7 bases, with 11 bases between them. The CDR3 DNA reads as TGTGCCACCACCCAAGGAAATGAGCAGTTCTTC. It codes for CATTQGNEQFF.

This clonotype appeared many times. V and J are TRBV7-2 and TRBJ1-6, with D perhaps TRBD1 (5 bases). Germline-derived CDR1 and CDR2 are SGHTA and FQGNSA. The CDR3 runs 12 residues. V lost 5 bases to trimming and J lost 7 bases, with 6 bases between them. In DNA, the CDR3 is TGTGCCAGCAGCCGACAGAATTCACCCCTCCACTTT. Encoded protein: CASSRQNSPLHF.

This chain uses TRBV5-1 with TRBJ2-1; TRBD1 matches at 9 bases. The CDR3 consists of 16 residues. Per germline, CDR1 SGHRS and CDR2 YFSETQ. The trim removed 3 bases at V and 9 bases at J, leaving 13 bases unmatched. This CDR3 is CASSWGRTGERGEQFF. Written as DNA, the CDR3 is TGCGCCAGCAGCTGGGGAAGGACAGGGGAAAGAGGTGAGCAGTTCTTC.

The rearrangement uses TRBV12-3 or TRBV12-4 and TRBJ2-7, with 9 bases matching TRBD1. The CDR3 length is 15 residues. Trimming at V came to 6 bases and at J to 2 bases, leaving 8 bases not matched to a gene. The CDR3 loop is CASSTGTGRAYEQYF. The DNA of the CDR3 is TGTGCCAGCAGCACCGGGACAGGGCGAGCCTACGAGCAGTACTTC.

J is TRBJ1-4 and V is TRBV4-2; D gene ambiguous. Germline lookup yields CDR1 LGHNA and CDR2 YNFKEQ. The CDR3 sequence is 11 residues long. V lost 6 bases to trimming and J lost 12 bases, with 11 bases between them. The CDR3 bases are TGTGCCAGCAGGGTTAATGAGGAACTGTTTTTT. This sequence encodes CASRVNEELFF.

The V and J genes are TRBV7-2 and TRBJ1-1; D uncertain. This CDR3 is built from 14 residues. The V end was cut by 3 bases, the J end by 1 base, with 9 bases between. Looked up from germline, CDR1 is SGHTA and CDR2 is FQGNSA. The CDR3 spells CASSLHRANTEAFF. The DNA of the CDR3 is TGTGCCAGCAGCTTGCACAGAGCGAACACTGAAGCTTTCTTT.

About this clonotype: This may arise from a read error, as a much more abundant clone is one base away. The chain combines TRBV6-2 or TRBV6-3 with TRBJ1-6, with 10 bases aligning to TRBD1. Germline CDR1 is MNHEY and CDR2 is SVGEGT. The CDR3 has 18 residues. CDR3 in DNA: TGTGTCAGCAGTTACTCCGGAAGACAGGGGGCGGTTGGTTCACCCCTCCACTTT. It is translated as CVSSYSGRQGAVGSPLHF.

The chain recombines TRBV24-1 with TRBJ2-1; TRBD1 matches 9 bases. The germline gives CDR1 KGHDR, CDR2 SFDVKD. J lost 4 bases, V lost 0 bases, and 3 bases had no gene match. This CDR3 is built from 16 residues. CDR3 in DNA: TGTGCCACCAGTGATTTGGGGGGACAGGGATACAATGAGCAGTTCTTC. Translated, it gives CATSDLGGQGYNEQFF.

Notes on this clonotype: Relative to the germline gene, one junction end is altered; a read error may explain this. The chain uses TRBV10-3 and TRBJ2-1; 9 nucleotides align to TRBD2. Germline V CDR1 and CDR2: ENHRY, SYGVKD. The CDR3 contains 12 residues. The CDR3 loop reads CAISESSGEEFF. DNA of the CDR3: TGTGCCATCAGCGAGTCTAGCGGGGAGGAGTTCTTC.

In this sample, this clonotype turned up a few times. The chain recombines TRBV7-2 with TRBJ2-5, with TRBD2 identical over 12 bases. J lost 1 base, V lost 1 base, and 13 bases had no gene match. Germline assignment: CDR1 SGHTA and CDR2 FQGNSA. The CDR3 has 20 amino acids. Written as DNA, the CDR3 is TGTGCCAGCAGCTTAGGTCGTCGACTAGCGGGGGCCAGGGGCCAAGAGACCCAGTACTTC. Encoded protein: CASSLGRRLAGARGQETQYF.

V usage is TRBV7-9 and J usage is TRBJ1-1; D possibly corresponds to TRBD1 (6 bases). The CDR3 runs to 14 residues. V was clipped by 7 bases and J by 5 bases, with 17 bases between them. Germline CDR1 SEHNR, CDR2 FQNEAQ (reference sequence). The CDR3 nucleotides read TGTGCCAGCACCGAACAGGGCGGGGGGACTGAAGCTTTCTTT. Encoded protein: CASTEQGGGTEAFF.